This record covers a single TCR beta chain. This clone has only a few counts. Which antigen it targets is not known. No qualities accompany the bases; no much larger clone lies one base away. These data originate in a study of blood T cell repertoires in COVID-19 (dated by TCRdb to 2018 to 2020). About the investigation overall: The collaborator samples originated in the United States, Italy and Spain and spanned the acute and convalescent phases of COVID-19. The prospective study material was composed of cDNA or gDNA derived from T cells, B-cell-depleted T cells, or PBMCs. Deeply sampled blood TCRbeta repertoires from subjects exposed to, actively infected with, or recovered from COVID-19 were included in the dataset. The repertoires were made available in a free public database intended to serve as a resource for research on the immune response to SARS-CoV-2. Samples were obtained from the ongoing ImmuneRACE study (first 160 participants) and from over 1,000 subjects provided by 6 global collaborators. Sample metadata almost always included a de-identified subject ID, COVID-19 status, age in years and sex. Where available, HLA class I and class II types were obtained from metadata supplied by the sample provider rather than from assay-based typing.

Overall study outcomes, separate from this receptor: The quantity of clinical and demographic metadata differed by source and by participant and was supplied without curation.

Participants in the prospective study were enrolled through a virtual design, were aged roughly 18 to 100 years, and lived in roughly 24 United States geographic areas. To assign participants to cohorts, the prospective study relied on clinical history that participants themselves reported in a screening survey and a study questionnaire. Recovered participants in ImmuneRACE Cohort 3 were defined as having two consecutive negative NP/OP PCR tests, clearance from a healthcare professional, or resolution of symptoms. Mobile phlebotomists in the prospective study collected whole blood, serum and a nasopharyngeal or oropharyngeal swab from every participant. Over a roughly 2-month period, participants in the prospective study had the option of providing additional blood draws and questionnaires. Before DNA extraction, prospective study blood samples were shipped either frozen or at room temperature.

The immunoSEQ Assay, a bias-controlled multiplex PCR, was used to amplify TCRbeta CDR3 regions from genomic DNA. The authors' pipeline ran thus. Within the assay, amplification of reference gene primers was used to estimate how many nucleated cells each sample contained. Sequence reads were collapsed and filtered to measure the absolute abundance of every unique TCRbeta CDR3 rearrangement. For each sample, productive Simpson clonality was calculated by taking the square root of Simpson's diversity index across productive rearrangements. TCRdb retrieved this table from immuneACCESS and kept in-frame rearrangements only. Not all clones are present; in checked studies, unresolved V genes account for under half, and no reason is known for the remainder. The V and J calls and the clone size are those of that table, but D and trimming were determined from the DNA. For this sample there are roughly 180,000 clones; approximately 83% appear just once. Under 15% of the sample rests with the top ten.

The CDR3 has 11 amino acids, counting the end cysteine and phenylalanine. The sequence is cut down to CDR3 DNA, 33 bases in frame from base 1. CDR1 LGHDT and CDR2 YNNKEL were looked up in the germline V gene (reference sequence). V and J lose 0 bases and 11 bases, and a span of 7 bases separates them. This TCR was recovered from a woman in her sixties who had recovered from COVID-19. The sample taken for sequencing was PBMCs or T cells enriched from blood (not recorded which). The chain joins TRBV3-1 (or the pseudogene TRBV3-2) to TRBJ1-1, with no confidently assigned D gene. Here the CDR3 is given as CASSQESGAFF. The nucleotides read TGTGCCAGCAGCCAAGAATCCGGGGCTTTCTTT.